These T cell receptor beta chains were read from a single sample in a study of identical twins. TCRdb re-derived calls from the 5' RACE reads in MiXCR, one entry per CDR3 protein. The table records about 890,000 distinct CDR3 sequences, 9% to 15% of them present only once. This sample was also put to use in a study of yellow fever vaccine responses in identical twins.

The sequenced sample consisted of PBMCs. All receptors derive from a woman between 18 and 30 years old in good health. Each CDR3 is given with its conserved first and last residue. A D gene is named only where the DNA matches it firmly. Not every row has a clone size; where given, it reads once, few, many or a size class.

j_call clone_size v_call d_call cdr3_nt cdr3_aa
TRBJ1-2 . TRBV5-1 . TGCGCCAGCAGCTTCTTGGCGACTCTGGAGGAGGGCGGACCTAACTATGGCTACACCTTC CASSFLATLEEGGPNYGYTF
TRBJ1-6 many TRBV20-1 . TGCAGTGCTGACACAGGTCGTGAGAGTTCACCCCTCCACTTT CSADTGRESSPLHF
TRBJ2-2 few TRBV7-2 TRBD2 TGTGCCAGCAGATTAGCGGGACTTAGCACCGGGGAGCTGTTTTTT CASRLAGLSTGELFF
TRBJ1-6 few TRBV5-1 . TGCGCCAGCAGCCAAGAGACAGAGACATCACCCCTCCACTTT CASSQETETSPLHF
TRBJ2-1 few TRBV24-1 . TGTGCCACCAGCCCCCAGGGCTACTACAATGAGCAGTTCTTC CATSPQGYYNEQFF
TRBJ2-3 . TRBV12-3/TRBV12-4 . TGTGCCAGCAGTTTTGGGGGCTTATCATCATCAGATACGCAGTATTTT CASSFGGLSSSDTQYF
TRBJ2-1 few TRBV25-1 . TGTGCCAGCAGTGATCTTTCCGGTGACAATGAGCAGTTCTTC CASSDLSGDNEQFF
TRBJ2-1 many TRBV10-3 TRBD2 TGTGCCATCAGTGGACGTAGCGGGCCTAGCTCCTACAATGAGCAGTTCTTC CAISGRSGPSSYNEQFF
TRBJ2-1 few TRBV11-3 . TGTGCCAGCAGCTTTGGGACTCCAATCAACAATGAGCAGTTCTTC CASSFGTPINNEQFF
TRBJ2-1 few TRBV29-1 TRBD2 TGCAGCTTCGGCGGCCTAGCGGCCTACAATGAGCAGTTCTTC CSFGGLAAYNEQFF
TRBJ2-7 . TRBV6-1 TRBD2 TGTGCCAGCAGACACGGGTCTAGCGGGATGGACTACGAGCAGTACTTC CASRHGSSGMDYEQYF
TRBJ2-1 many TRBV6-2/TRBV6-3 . TGTGCCAGCAGTTACCCTAATGAGCAGTTCTTC CASSYPNEQFF
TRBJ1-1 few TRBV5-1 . TGCGCCAGCAGCTCCCCTTCCCTCGGAAAAGCTTTCTTT CASSSPSLGKAFF
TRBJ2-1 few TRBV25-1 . TGTGCCAGCAGCTTCCGGGACGACTACAATGAGCAGTTCTTC CASSFRDDYNEQFF
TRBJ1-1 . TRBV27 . TGTGCCAGCCAAAAACAGGGAATCGGCACTGAAGCTTTCTTT CASQKQGIGTEAFF
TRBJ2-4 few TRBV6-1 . TGTGCCAGCTCCCAGAATGGGGGGGGCGCGAACATTCAGTACTTC CASSQNGGGANIQYF
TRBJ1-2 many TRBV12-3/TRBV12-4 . TGTGCCAGCAGTACCCGGGACCCCGAAGGGGACTATGGCTACACCTTC CASSTRDPEGDYGYTF
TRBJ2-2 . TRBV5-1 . TGCGCCAGCAGCTTGGACACATTAAACACCGGGGAGCTGTTTTTT CASSLDTLNTGELFF
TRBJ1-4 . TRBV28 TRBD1 TGTGCCAGCAGTTTAAAGGGGGCCCCGGGGGGAAAACTGTTTTTT CASSLKGAPGGKLFF
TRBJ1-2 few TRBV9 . TGTGCCAGCAGCGTAGATGCGTACCTCTTATCTAACTATGGCTACACCTTC CASSVDAYLLSNYGYTF
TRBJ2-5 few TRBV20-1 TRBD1 TGCAGTGCTGACCCGCAGGGGGCGGGGGAGACCCAGTACTTC CSADPQGAGETQYF
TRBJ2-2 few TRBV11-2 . TGTGCCAGCAGCCCGACGTTGGGATTGAACACCGGGGAGCTGTTTTTT CASSPTLGLNTGELFF
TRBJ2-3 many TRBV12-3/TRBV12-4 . TGTGCCAGCAGTTTTTCTAGACGTACGCAGTATTTT CASSFSRRTQYF
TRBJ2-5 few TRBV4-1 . TGCGCCAGCAGCCACACCGGGACCGGTGAGACCCAGTACTTC CASSHTGTGETQYF
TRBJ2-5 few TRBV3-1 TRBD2 TGTGCCAGCAGCCAAGATCCAATAGCGGGGGGGCCAGAGACCCAGTACTTC CASSQDPIAGGPETQYF
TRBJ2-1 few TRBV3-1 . TGTGCCAGCAGCCAAGAGGCGCGGTTGAGCTCCTACAATGAGCAGTTCTTC CASSQEARLSSYNEQFF
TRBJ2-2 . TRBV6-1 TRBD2 TGTGCCAGCGGGGATAGCGGGGCTACCGGGGAGCTGTTTTTT CASGDSGATGELFF
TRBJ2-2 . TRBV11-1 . TGTGCCAGCAGTCTCTCCGACATGTACACCGGGGAGCTGTTTTTT CASSLSDMYTGELFF
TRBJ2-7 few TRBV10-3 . TGTGCCATCAGTGACTCTTTAGGGAGCTCCTACGAGCAGTACTTC CAISDSLGSSYEQYF
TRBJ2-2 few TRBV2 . TGTGCCAGCAGTGCAGGTCGCCAGGGGAAGTCCGGGGAGCTGTTTTTT CASSAGRQGKSGELFF
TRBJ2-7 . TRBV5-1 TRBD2 TGCGCCAGCTCCCCTACCGGGAGGGCCTTTTACGAGCAGTACTTC CASSPTGRAFYEQYF
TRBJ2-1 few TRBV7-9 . TGTGCCAGCAGCTTCTCCAGGGGGGCTAACAATGAGCAGTTCTTC CASSFSRGANNEQFF
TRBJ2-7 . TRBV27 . TGTGCCAGCAGTTTATCGACAGGCCAAGTTTCCTACGAGCAGTACTTC CASSLSTGQVSYEQYF
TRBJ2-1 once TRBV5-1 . TGCGCCAGCAGCAGGGACGCGGGTTCCTACAATGAGCAGTTCTTC CASSRDAGSYNEQFF
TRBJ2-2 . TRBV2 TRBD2 TGTGCCAGCAACAAAATAGCGGGAGGTGAGGGCACCGGGGAGCTGTTTTTT CASNKIAGGEGTGELFF
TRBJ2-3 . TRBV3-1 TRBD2 TGTGCCAGCAAGCAAGCGGGGGACGTGGATACGCAGTATTTT CASKQAGDVDTQYF
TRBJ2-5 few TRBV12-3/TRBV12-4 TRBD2 TGTGCCAGCAGAATAGGACTAGCGGAGCAAGAGACCCAGTACTTC CASRIGLAEQETQYF
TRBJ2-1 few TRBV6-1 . TGTGCCAGCAGAAAAACGGGGAGCTCCTACAATGAGCAGTTCTTC CASRKTGSSYNEQFF
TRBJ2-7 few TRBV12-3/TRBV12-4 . TGTGCCAGCAGCCGCTCCGGGTCCGCAAGCTACGAGCAGTACTTC CASSRSGSASYEQYF
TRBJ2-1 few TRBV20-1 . TGCAGTGGTGTCGCCACGTGGAGTGAGCAGTTCTTC CSGVATWSEQFF
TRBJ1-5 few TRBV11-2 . TGTGCCAGCAGCTTAACGAGGGCTAGTCAGCCCCAGCATTTT CASSLTRASQPQHF
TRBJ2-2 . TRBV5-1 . TGCGCCAGCAGCTCTCAGACGTTTACCGGGGAGCTGTTTTTT CASSSQTFTGELFF
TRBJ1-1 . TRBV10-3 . TGTGCCATCAGTGGGGAGGGAGGTACTGAAGCTTTCTTT CAISGEGGTEAFF
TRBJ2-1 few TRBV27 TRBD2 TGTGCCAGCGGTCCTGCGGGAGGGGGTACCAATGAGCAGTTCTTC CASGPAGGGTNEQFF
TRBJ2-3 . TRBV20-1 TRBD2 TGCAGTGCTAGAGGACTAGCGGGGCCCACTGGCACAGATACGCAGTATTTT CSARGLAGPTGTDTQYF
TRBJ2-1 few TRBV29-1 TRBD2 TGCAGCGCCCCAGCGGGAGATGGGCTCCGAAGCTCCTACAATGAGCAGTTCTTC CSAPAGDGLRSSYNEQFF
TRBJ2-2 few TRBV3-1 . TGTGCCAGCAGCCAAGAGGAACAGCACACCGGGGAGCTGTTTTTT CASSQEEQHTGELFF
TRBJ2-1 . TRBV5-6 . TGTGCCATGAGCCCATGGCTCAATGAGCAGTTCTTC CAMSPWLNEQFF
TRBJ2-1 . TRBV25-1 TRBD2 TGTGCCAGCAGGGGATTTGGACTAGTTACCAATGAGCAGTTCTTC CASRGFGLVTNEQFF
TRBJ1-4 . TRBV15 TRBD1 TGTGCCACCGCCGGGACAGGGGATTCTAATGAAAAACTGTTTTTT CATAGTGDSNEKLFF
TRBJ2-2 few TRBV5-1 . TGCGCCAGCAGGGGAGCGATGAACACCGGGGAGCTGTTTTTT CASRGAMNTGELFF
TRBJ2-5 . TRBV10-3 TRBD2 TGTGCCATCAGTGAGAGAGGGACTACGCAAGAGACCCAGTACTTC CAISERGTTQETQYF
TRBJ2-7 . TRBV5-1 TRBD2 TGCGCCAGCAGCCCGGGGACTAGCGGGAGTCCCAACGAGCAGTACTTC CASSPGTSGSPNEQYF
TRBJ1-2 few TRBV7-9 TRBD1 TGTGCCAGCAGCTTAAAAGGTCTAGGGGGCCAAGGGTATGGCTACACCTTC CASSLKGLGGQGYGYTF
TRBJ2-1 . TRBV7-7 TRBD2 TGTGCCAGCAGCAAGACTAGCGGGGTTTACAATGAGCAGTTCTTC CASSKTSGVYNEQFF
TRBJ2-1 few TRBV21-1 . TGTGCCAGCAGCAAAGCTCGGCGGGAGCCGTACAGGTTCTTC CASSKARREPYRFF
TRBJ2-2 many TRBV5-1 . TGCGCCAGCAGCTTGGAGAGGGCCGGGGAGCTGTTTTTT CASSLERAGELFF
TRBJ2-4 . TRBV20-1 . TGCAGTGGTCGGCGTCCCCTGGGACGGGCCAAAAACATTCAGTACTTC CSGRRPLGRAKNIQYF
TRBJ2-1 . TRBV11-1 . TGTGCCAGCAGAAAAGACTCGACGCTAAGCGGCTCCTACAATGAGCAGTTCTTC CASRKDSTLSGSYNEQFF